This T cell receptor beta chain was identified during a study of blood T cell repertoires in COVID-19. Study summary: The United States, Italy and Spain supplied acute and convalescent COVID-19 samples.

Here immunoSEQ multiplex PCR was the method, and the copy in TCRdb shows in-frame clones only, minus some. The sample has under 130,000 clones; about 76% are singletons. This CDR3 is built from 14 residues. Germline V gene sequence: CDR1 KGHSH, CDR2 LQKENI. Deletions cut 2 bases from V and 6 bases from J, with 14 bases between. The chain links TRBV18 to TRBJ2-7; maybe TRBD2 (6 bases). The material sequenced was peripheral blood. The sequence was obtained from a woman in her seventies with acute or convalescent COVID-19. The CDR3 nucleotides are TGTGCCAGCTCACCAACGGGAGTCGTTGTCGAGCAGTACTTC. Translating it yields CASSPTGVVVEQYF.